The 28 T cell receptor beta chains below come from one sample, sequenced in a study of T cells in Graves' hyperthyroidism and ophthalmopathy. Amplified TCR beta CDR3 regions derived from RNA transcripts. The TCR CDR3 first-round RT-PCR relied on the HTBI primer set. TCRdb independently ran MiXCR on the multiplex PCR reads; one entry per CDR3 protein. The table lists more than 450,000 distinct CDR3 sequences, around 15% of them singletons. The sequencing input was blood. These receptor sequences come from a woman aged 40 to 49 with Graves' hyperthyroidism.

This clonotype was seen at least ten times. V and J are TRBV30 and TRBJ1-2, with TRBD1 matching 8 bases. V was clipped by 0 bases and J by 8 bases; unmatched bases: 11. The CDR3 has 15 residues. The germline V gene has CDR1 GTSNPN and CDR2 SVGIG (reference sequence). CDR3 nucleotides: TGTGCCTGGAGTGTAACTGTGGCAGGGGGCAGGGGCTACACCTTC. It translates to CAWSVTVAGGRGYTF.

V usage is TRBV11-1 and J usage is TRBJ2-1; D possibly corresponds to TRBD2 (5 bases). The V end was cut by 0 bases, the J end by 10 bases, with 16 bases between. Looked up from germline, CDR1 is SGHAT and CDR2 is FQDESV (reference sequence). The CDR3 extends over 15 amino acids. CDR3 loop: CASSLAISWASEQFF. In DNA, the CDR3 is TGTGCCAGCAGCTTAGCGATATCATGGGCTAGCGAGCAGTTCTTC.

This clonotype was picked up a small number of times. The V gene is TRBV7-3, the J gene TRBJ1-6, with D unclear. The germline CDR1 and CDR2 sequences are SGHTA and FQGTGA. Trimming pared 5 bases from V and 9 bases from J, leaving 11 bases between. CDR3 length equals 13 residues. The CDR3 nucleotides read TGTGCCAGCAGCCTCCTAAAGGGTTCACCCCTCCACTTT. Translating gives CASSLLKGSPLHF.

J is TRBJ2-1 and V is TRBV2; 10 bases agree with TRBD2. The CDR3 runs 18 residues. Germline CDR1 reads SNHLY; CDR2 reads FYNNEI. With 7 bases clipped from V and 4 bases from J, the junction kept 16 bases outside the gene matches. The CDR3 DNA follows: TGTGCCAGCACCGAGGGCCTAGCGGGAGTGATACTGTACAATGAGCAGTTCTTC. Translating it yields CASTEGLAGVILYNEQFF.

DNA of the CDR3: TGTGCCTCCCGACAGGAGCAGAACACTGAAGCTTTCTTT. Translating it yields CASRQEQNTEAFF. The V call is TRBV10-3, the J call TRBJ1-1; maybe TRBD1 (6 bases). The germline CDR1 and CDR2 sequences are ENHRY and SYGVKD. V lost 11 bases and J 1 base, leaving 14 bases between the germline ends. The CDR3 runs to 13 residues.

This clonotype was found many times. V and J are TRBV7-8 and TRBJ2-7; 8 bases agree with TRBD1. Germline V gives CDR1 SGHVS, CDR2 FQNEAQ. The CDR3 has 16 residues. V was clipped by 2 bases and J by 7 bases; unmatched bases: 13. Written as DNA, the CDR3 is TGTGCCAGCAGCTTAATGAGTGGGATGACAGGGGAAGAGCAGTACTTC. It specifies CASSLMSGMTGEEQYF.

The sample holds many counts of this clonotype. The V and J genes are TRBV20-1 and TRBJ2-3, with 10 bases that match TRBD2. V shed 0 bases and J 3 bases; nucleotides not matched to a gene: 9. The CDR3 runs 17 residues. From germline, CDR1 is DFQATT and CDR2 SNEGSKA (reference sequence). CDR3 nucleotides: TGCAGTGCTAGAGATCGGAGCGGGAGGGCCAGGACAGATACGCAGTATTTT. As protein: CSARDRSGRARTDTQYF.

In this sample, this clonotype turned up many times. The chain has TRBV11-3 and TRBJ1-1; no firm D call. The CDR3 totals 11 residues. The V gene's germline CDR1 is SGHNT and CDR2 YENEEA. V lost 5 bases and J 4 bases, leaving 5 bases between the germline ends. Written as DNA, the CDR3 is TGTGCCAGCAGCACCAGCACTGAAGCTTTCTTT. It yields the protein CASSTSTEAFF.

The chain joins TRBV24-1 to TRBJ1-1; D call uncertain. V was pared by 5 bases and J by 7 bases, with 10 bases between. The germline V gene encodes CDR1 KGHDR and CDR2 SFDVKD. The CDR3 covers 12 residues. DNA for the CDR3: TGTGCCACCAGTGGTACTGGTTTTGAAGCTTTCTTT. Protein sequence: CATSGTGFEAFF.

This clonotype was counted ten times or more. This chain connects TRBV12-3 or TRBV12-4 to TRBJ2-1; 9 nucleotides line up with TRBD2. V dropped 3 bases and J dropped 0; count of bases not matched to a gene: 6. The CDR3 covers 17 residues. The chain's CDR3 is CASSFTSGYSSYNEQFF. The CDR3, as DNA: TGTGCCAGCAGTTTTACTAGCGGGTATAGCTCCTACAATGAGCAGTTCTTC.

This clonotype was picked up many times. V usage is TRBV11-3 and J usage is TRBJ2-3, with 7 bases matching TRBD2. Per the germline V gene, CDR1 is SGHNT and CDR2 is YENEEA. With V trimmed by 3 bases and J by 0 bases, 21 bases remained unmatched. The length of the CDR3 is 21 residues. CDR3 sequence: CASSFTQTGAGVVGSTDTQYF. In nucleotides, the CDR3 is TGTGCCAGCAGCTTTACCCAAACTGGGGCGGGAGTCGTCGGGAGCACAGATACGCAGTATTTT.

This sequence joins TRBV7-9 and TRBJ2-1, with 10 bases matching TRBD2. Looked up from germline, CDR1 is SEHNR and CDR2 is FQNEAQ (reference sequence). J was trimmed by 7 bases and V by 8 bases; bases with no gene match: 5. The CDR3 covers 13 residues. The CDR3 nucleotides read TGTGCCAGCGGCTCTAGCGGGAGTAATGAGCAGTTCTTC. Amino acid sequence: CASGSSGSNEQFF.

The sample holds a few counts of this clonotype. The V call is TRBV30, the J call TRBJ2-6; D is unresolved. The CDR3 has 14 residues. The V end was cut by 4 bases, the J end by 2 bases, with 9 bases between. Germline V gene lookup returns CDR1 GTSNPN and CDR2 SVGIG (reference sequence). CDR3 sequence (DNA): TGTGCCTGGATGGCAGTTGCTGGGGCCAACGTCCTGACTTTC. Residues: CAWMAVAGANVLTF.

This clonotype has ten or more counts. V usage is TRBV5-1 and J usage is TRBJ2-2, with TRBD1 matching 9 bases. The V segment lost 2 bases and the J segment 7 bases; nucleotides outside the gene matches: 6. The CDR3 extends over 15 amino acids. Germline assignment: CDR1 SGHRS and CDR2 YFSETQ. CDR3 sequence (DNA): TGCGCCAGCAGCTTAGGACAGGGGAAGGTCGGGGAGCTGTTTTTT. Translation gives CASSLGQGKVGELFF.

This clonotype was seen repeatedly, ten times or more. This CDR3 reads CASSWTGGRPDTQYF. Here the CDR3 DNA reads TGTGCCAGCAGTTGGACAGGGGGTCGACCAGATACGCAGTATTTT. The chain employs TRBV28 and TRBJ2-3; 10 nucleotides align to TRBD1. After removal of 4 bases from V and 4 bases from J, the junction contained 5 bases not matched to a gene. CDR1 is MDHEN and CDR2 is SYDVKM in the germline V gene. This CDR3 spans 15 amino acids.

This clonotype came up a few times. V is TRBV11-2 and J is TRBJ2-7; a possible D gene is TRBD2 (6 bases). Deletions cut 1 base from V and 0 bases from J, with 16 bases between. This CDR3 is built from 17 residues. Germline V gene sequence: CDR1 SGHAT, CDR2 FQNNGV. The CDR3, as DNA: TGTGCCAGCAGCTTAGTTGGTAGCGGATATAGCTCCTACGAGCAGTACTTC. Its protein is CASSLVGSGYSSYEQYF.

This clonotype was counted many times. This chain links TRBV9 with TRBJ2-1; 12 bases line up with TRBD2. V was pared by 1 base and J by 6 bases, with 5 bases of the junction left unmatched. The CDR3 loop spans 16 amino acids. CDR1 and CDR2 from the germline V gene are SGDLS and YYNGEE. CDR3 protein: CASSVPRTSGTNEQFF. The CDR3 bases are TGTGCCAGCAGCGTACCCAGGACTAGCGGGACCAATGAGCAGTTCTTC.

Only a few counts were recorded for this clonotype. This chain uses TRBV19 with TRBJ2-1, with 9 bases matching TRBD2. Trimming cost V 3 bases and J 5 bases; bases outside gene matches: 14. The germline V gene encodes CDR1 LNHDA and CDR2 SQIVND (reference sequence). The CDR3 loop spans 18 amino acids. This chain's CDR3 is CASSIGLAGTPTDNEQFF. The CDR3 DNA follows: TGTGCCAGTAGTATCGGGCTAGCGGGAACACCTACTGACAATGAGCAGTTCTTC.

The V gene is TRBV2, the J gene TRBJ2-7, with 10 bases matching TRBD1. With V trimmed by 6 bases and J by 5 bases, 4 bases remained unmatched. The CDR3 runs 13 residues. The germline V gene encodes CDR1 SNHLY and CDR2 FYNNEI. The CDR3 DNA follows: TGTGCCAGCAGCGACAGGGGGCCTAACGAGCAGTACTTC. Translation gives CASSDRGPNEQYF.

This clonotype was counted ten times or more. The chain joins TRBV28 to TRBJ2-7; TRBD1 matches at 10 bases. The CDR3 extends over 15 amino acids. The ends lost 5 bases at V and 3 bases at J; junction bases unmatched: 7. The V gene's germline CDR1 is MDHEN and CDR2 SYDVKM. CDR3 sequence (DNA): TGTGCCAGCAGTCCCACCGGGACAGGGGACTACGAGCAGTACTTC. It yields the protein CASSPTGTGDYEQYF. Based on the CDR3 plus reference TRBV28 and TRBJ2-7, the full variable domain is DVKVTQSSRYLVKRTGEKVFLECVQDMDHENMFWYRQDPGLGLRLIYFSYDVKMKEKGDIPEGYSVSREKKERFSLILESASTNQTSMYLCASSPTGTGDYEQYFGPGTRLTVT.

The gene calls are TRBV20-1 and TRBJ2-7, with D uncertain. This CDR3 spans 10 amino acids. Germline CDR1 is DFQATT and CDR2 is SNEGSKA (reference sequence). Trimming removed 3 bases at V and 4 bases at J, with 4 bases between. CDR3 in DNA: TGCAGTGCTAGTGTTTACGAGCAGTACTTC. This gives the protein CSASVYEQYF.

The chain links TRBV5-1 to TRBJ2-1; the D is unclear. The CDR3 loop spans 13 amino acids. Per the germline V gene, CDR1 is SGHRS and CDR2 is YFSETQ. Between the trimmed V and J ends, which lost 0 bases and 5 bases, there was a span of 6 bases. The CDR3 DNA sequence: TGCGCCAGCAGCTTGGAACCCAACAATGAGCAGTTCTTC. It encodes CASSLEPNNEQFF.

This clonotype was picked up many times. Here the CDR3 DNA reads TGTGCCAGCAGCCCCACTGGGCGGGAGGGGTACGAGCAGTACTTC. Encoded protein: CASSPTGREGYEQYF. J is TRBJ2-7 and V is TRBV7-2, with 9 bases identical to TRBD2. After removal of 5 bases from V and 4 bases from J, the junction contained 9 bases not matched to a gene. Per the germline V gene, CDR1 is SGHTA and CDR2 is FQGNSA. The CDR3 contains 15 residues.

This clonotype was counted only a few times. V usage is TRBV11-2 and J usage is TRBJ2-7; 10 bases map to TRBD2. The V and J ends lost 6 bases and 7 bases, in that order; junction bases with no gene match: 12. The length of the CDR3 is 15 residues. CDR1 and CDR2 (germline): SGHAT, FQNNGV. The CDR3 sequence is CASSYNLAGVLEQYF. The CDR3, as DNA: TGTGCCAGCAGTTACAATCTAGCGGGAGTATTAGAGCAGTACTTC.

This clonotype showed up just a few times. This chain connects TRBV14 to TRBJ2-1; D may be TRBD2 (6 bases). Trimming took off 1 base at V and 7 bases at J, with 11 bases between the two ends. The CDR3 extends over 14 amino acids. CDR1 and CDR2 (germline): SGHDN, FVKESK. The CDR3 sequence is CASSQVGGENEQFF. In nucleotides, the CDR3 is TGTGCCAGCAGCCAAGTTGGCGGGGAGAATGAGCAGTTCTTC.

This clonotype was seen repeatedly, ten times or more. This chain links TRBV28 with TRBJ2-7; no clear D. The CDR3 loop spans 12 amino acids. Germline V gene sequence: CDR1 MDHEN, CDR2 SYDVKM. Trimming left V 8 bases short and J 0 bases short, with 8 bases between. Here the CDR3 reads CASRTVSYEQYF. For the CDR3, the DNA is TGTGCCAGCCGTACAGTCTCCTACGAGCAGTACTTC. Combining the CDR3 with reference TRBV28 and TRBJ2-7 gives the whole variable domain DVKVTQSSRYLVKRTGEKVFLECVQDMDHENMFWYRQDPGLGLRLIYFSYDVKMKEKGDIPEGYSVSREKKERFSLILESASTNQTSMYLCASRTVSYEQYFGPGTRLTVT.

This clonotype was seen repeatedly, ten times or more. The chain joins TRBV28 to TRBJ2-7; unclear D gene. The CDR3 sequence is 15 residues long. CDR1 and CDR2 from the germline V gene are MDHEN and SYDVKM. Trimming left V 1 base short and J 2 bases short, with 12 bases between. CDR3: CASSLSAALTYEQYF. The CDR3 nucleotides are TGTGCCAGCAGTTTATCGGCGGCGCTTACCTACGAGCAGTACTTC.

The chain employs TRBV4-1 and TRBJ2-3; 8 bases fit TRBD2. The CDR3 has 15 residues. The V gene end was trimmed by 1 base and the J gene end by 6 bases; junction bases not matched to a gene: 6. Germline V gene lookup returns CDR1 MGHRA and CDR2 YSYEKL. The CDR3 is CASSQAGGPDDTQYF. CDR3 sequence (DNA): TGCGCCAGCAGCCAAGCGGGAGGGCCTGATGATACGCAGTATTTT.